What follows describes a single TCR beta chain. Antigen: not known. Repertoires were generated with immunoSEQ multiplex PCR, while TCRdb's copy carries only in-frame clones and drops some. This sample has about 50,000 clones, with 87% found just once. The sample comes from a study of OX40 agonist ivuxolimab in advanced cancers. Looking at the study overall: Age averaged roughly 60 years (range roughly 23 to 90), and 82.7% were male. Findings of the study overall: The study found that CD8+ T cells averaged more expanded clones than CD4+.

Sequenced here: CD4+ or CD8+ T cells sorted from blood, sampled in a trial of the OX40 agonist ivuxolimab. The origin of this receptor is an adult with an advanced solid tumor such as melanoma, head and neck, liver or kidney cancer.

CDR3 residues: CASGGGDFYTDTQYF. As DNA, the CDR3 is TGTGCCAGCGGAGGGGGGGACTTTTACACAGATACGCAGTATTTT. The chain has TRBV2 and TRBJ2-3; D is possibly TRBD2 (7 bases). Germline values: CDR1 SNHLY, CDR2 FYNNEI. Deletions cut 8 bases from V and 2 bases from J, with 17 bases between. This CDR3 has 15 residues.